The 18 T cell receptor beta chains listed next were all sequenced from one sample in a study of CD8 T cells in Susac syndrome. The RNA input was about 0.5 to 1 ug, and it was reverse transcribed with random hexamers. TCRdb reanalysed the immunoSEQ multiplex PCR reads using MiXCR and keeps one entry per CDR3 protein. The sample consists of 200,000 or so distinct CDR3 sequences, roughly 96% of them appearing once. Material for sequencing was CD4+ T cells from PBMCs. The receptors stem from a human donor with multiple sclerosis.

This chain joins TRBV7-2 and TRBJ2-1; D gene unclear. CDR1 and CDR2 (germline): SGHTA, FQGNSA. The CDR3 consists of 16 residues. The V end was cut by 1 base, the J end by 3 bases, with 13 bases between. In DNA form, the CDR3 reads TGTGCCAGCAGCTTAGTAATAGGGAACCTCTACAATGAGCAGTTCTTC. Amino acids: CASSLVIGNLYNEQFF. Combining the CDR3 with reference TRBV7-2 and TRBJ2-1 gives the whole variable domain GAGVSQSPSNKVTEKGKDVELRCDPISGHTALYWYRQSLGQGLEFLIYFQGNSAPDKSGLPSDRFSAERTGGSVSTLTIQRTQQEDSAVYLCASSLVIGNLYNEQFFGPGTRLTVL.

The V call is TRBV20-1, the J call TRBJ1-3; D not certain. The V gene's germline CDR1 is DFQATT and CDR2 SNEGSKA (reference sequence). The CDR3 has 11 amino acids. CDR3 coding DNA: TGCGGCCCGGCGCAAGGTCACACCATATATTTT. It encodes CGPAQGHTIYF.

This clonotype was counted between two and nine times. The chain links TRBV2 to TRBJ2-7, with 12 bases that match TRBD2. Germline trimming cut 8 bases from V and 4 bases from J; bases unmatched to any gene: 0. In germline, CDR1 is SNHLY, CDR2 FYNNEI. This CDR3 spans 12 amino acids. CDR3 residues: CASGTSGYEQYF. The CDR3 DNA is TGTGCCAGCGGGACTAGCGGGTACGAGCAGTACTTC.

The chain carries TRBV18 and TRBJ1-2; D gene uncertain. Trimming stripped 1 base from V and 0 bases from J, with 15 bases between. The CDR3 sequence is 17 residues long. CDR1 and CDR2 (germline): KGHSH, LQKENI. The CDR3 nucleotides read TGTGCCAGCTCACCACGGGAGGATGGTTCACCTAACTATGGCTACACCTTC. This translates into CASSPREDGSPNYGYTF. The full variable domain, with the rest looked up from reference TRBV18 and TRBJ1-2, is NAGVMQNPRHLVRRRGQEARLRCSPMKGHSHVYWYRQLPEEGLKFMVYLQKENIIDESGMPKERFSAEFPKEGPSILRIQQVVRGDSAAYFCASSPREDGSPNYGYTFGSGTRLTVV.

V is TRBV14 and J is TRBJ2-7; D is unclear. Germline V gene lookup returns CDR1 SGHDN and CDR2 FVKESK. The V and J ends lost 5 bases and 2 bases respectively, with 10 bases between them. The CDR3 totals 13 residues. The CDR3 is CASSDTVAYEQYF. The CDR3 nucleotides read TGTGCCAGCAGCGATACAGTAGCCTACGAGCAGTACTTC.

The V and J genes are TRBV15 and TRBJ2-1; possible D gene TRBD2, 6 bases. Looked up from germline, CDR1 is LNHNV and CDR2 is YYDKDF (reference sequence). V shed 4 bases and J shed 3 bases, with 16 bases lying between them. The CDR3 covers 16 residues. In DNA form, the CDR3 reads TGTGCCACCAGCACCGGCGGCCGGGGGTACTACAATGAGCAGTTCTTC. This encodes CATSTGGRGYYNEQFF.

V and J are TRBV6-5 and TRBJ2-1; D is undetermined. Germline CDR1 MNHEY, CDR2 SVGAGI. V was trimmed by 0 bases and J by 6 bases, leaving 6 bases between them. CDR3 length equals 13 residues. The CDR3 here is CASSYSKANEQFF. CDR3 bases: TGTGCCAGCAGTTACTCTAAGGCCAATGAGCAGTTCTTC.

The chain combines TRBV3-1 with TRBJ2-7; D remains ambiguous. Per the germline V gene, CDR1 is LGHDT and CDR2 is YNNKEL (reference sequence). The V end lost 1 base, the J end lost 6 bases, and 10 bases lay between the germline ends. The CDR3 runs 13 residues. CDR3 DNA sequence: TGTGCCAGCAGCCAAGCTAGTCTGCTCGAGCAGTACTTC. This gives the protein CASSQASLLEQYF.

The rearrangement links TRBV6-4 to TRBJ1-2, with no clear D. The V and J ends lost 3 bases and 7 bases respectively, with 18 bases between them. CDR1 is MRHNA and CDR2 is SNTAGT in the germline V gene. The CDR3 length is 15 residues. The CDR3 DNA reads TGTGCCAGCAGTGAGCAATCCTTCCCGGGTGGTGGCTACACCTTC. As protein: CASSEQSFPGGGYTF.

The gene calls are TRBV5-6 and TRBJ2-7; TRBD1 is a possible D gene (6 bases). V was pared by 4 bases and J by 2 bases, with 16 bases between. The CDR3 covers 15 residues. Per germline, CDR1 SGHDT and CDR2 YYEEEE. The CDR3 bases are TGTGCCAGCAGCCACACCGGGACACGAACCTACGAGCAGTACTTC. It is translated as CASSHTGTRTYEQYF.

This chain's CDR3 is CASSFLGTGQPQHF. The CDR3 coding sequence is TGTGCCAGCAGCTTCCTGGGGACAGGTCAGCCCCAGCATTTT. The V gene is TRBV5-6, the J gene TRBJ1-5; 8 positions agree with TRBD1. The CDR3 is 14 residues long. From germline, CDR1 is SGHDT and CDR2 YYEEEE. V shed 2 bases, J shed 6 bases, and the junction held 4 bases outside the gene matches.

The J gene is TRBJ2-3, the V gene TRBV7-8; 9 bases are shared with TRBD2. Germline lookup yields CDR1 SGHVS and CDR2 FQNEAQ. The CDR3 has 15 amino acids. V trimming: 7 bases; J trimming: 7 bases; junction bases outside the gene matches: 12. In DNA form, the CDR3 reads TGTGCCAGCACCGTGGCTAGCGGGACAGTATATACGCAGTATTTT. This sequence encodes CASTVASGTVYTQYF.

The CDR3 region is CASSSRGLYYGYTF. Here the CDR3 DNA reads TGTGCCAGCAGCTCGAGGGGGCTCTACTATGGCTACACCTTC. V usage is TRBV7-9 and J usage is TRBJ1-2, with TRBD1 matching over 7 bases. The J segment lost 3 bases and the V segment lost 4 bases, leaving 5 bases of the junction unmatched. The CDR3 extends over 14 amino acids. CDR1 is SEHNR and CDR2 is FQNEAQ in the germline V gene (reference sequence).

The table lists this clonotype with a few counts. V gene TRBV9 combines with J gene TRBJ2-5; TRBD2 matches at 7 bases. CDR3 size: 13 residues. Trimming removed 4 bases from V and 4 bases from J; junction bases left unmatched: 4. Germline V lookup: CDR1 SGDLS, CDR2 YYNGEE. CDR3: CASSSPGGETQYF. As DNA, the CDR3 is TGTGCCAGCAGCTCCCCGGGGGGAGAGACCCAGTACTTC.

The V gene is TRBV20-1, the J gene TRBJ2-1; 7 bases fit TRBD2. The CDR3 is 18 amino acids. The V segment lost 3 bases and the J segment 2 bases; nucleotides outside the gene matches: 16. Per the germline V gene, CDR1 is DFQATT and CDR2 is SNEGSKA (reference sequence). In DNA form, the CDR3 reads TGCAGTGCTAGGCGGGGGAGTTACTCTCCCACAACCTACAATGAGCAGTTCTTC. Encoded protein: CSARRGSYSPTTYNEQFF.

V is TRBV15 and J is TRBJ2-7; D remains ambiguous. The ends were cut back, 1 base at V and 2 bases at J, with 15 bases in the middle. This CDR3 spans 16 amino acids. From germline, CDR1 is LNHNV and CDR2 YYDKDF (reference sequence). CDR3 in amino acids: CATSRASPPGPYEQYF. CDR3 DNA: TGTGCCACCAGCAGAGCTTCCCCCCCAGGTCCCTACGAGCAGTACTTC.

J is TRBJ2-3 and V is TRBV5-1, with 12 bases fitting TRBD2. The length of the CDR3 is 16 residues. J lost 3 bases, V lost 1 base, and 3 bases had no gene match. Germline values: CDR1 SGHRS, CDR2 YFSETQ. DNA for the CDR3: TGCGCCAGCAGCTTGACCGGGACTAGCGGGACAGATACGCAGTATTTT. It codes for CASSLTGTSGTDTQYF. Full variable domain (rest looked up from reference TRBV5-1 and TRBJ2-3): KAGVTQTPRYLIKTRGQQVTLSCSPISGHRSVSWYQQTPGQGLQFLFEYFSETQRNKGNFPGRFSGRQFSNSRSEMNVSTLELGDSALYLCASSLTGTSGTDTQYFGPGTRLTVL.

This chain joins TRBV20-1 and TRBJ2-1; 7 bases line up with TRBD2. V lost 1 base and J lost 4; bases outside the gene matches: 7. This CDR3 spans 15 amino acids. In germline, CDR1 is DFQATT, CDR2 SNEGSKA (reference sequence). The CDR3 region is CSARVRGRDYNEQFF. CDR3 in DNA: TGCAGTGCTAGAGTCCGAGGGAGGGATTACAATGAGCAGTTCTTC.